This record concerns one T cell receptor beta chain sequence. It has no known antigen specificity. The input lacks base qualities; no much larger clone sits a single base away. These data are taken from a study of PD-L1 blockade in urothelial cancer (dated by TCRdb to the late 2010s). With regard to the full study: Therapy was started in the mid-2010s for all patients, and atezolizumab 1,200 mg was administered intravenously every 3 weeks. About 90% of the 29 patients were identified as males with urothelial cancer of bladder origin, and a prior smoking history was reported by 18 of 29 patients. An ECOG performance status of 0 or 1 was recorded for the patients, and 0 to 3 prior chemotherapy regimens had been received by the patients. Blood samples were analyzed at two time points: 3 weeks after treatment start (second dose) and 6 weeks after treatment start. Blood samples gave median yields of roughly 150,000 T cells and tens of thousands of unique TCRs, along with a median clonality of around 0.075. The study was an exploratory multi-omic analysis of somatic, immune and clinical correlates of response to PD-L1 blockade with atezolizumab in urothelial cancer. TCR sequencing covered pretreatment tumor samples and matched, serially collected peripheral blood taken before and after atezolizumab treatment. Progression-free survival longer than 6 months counted as durable clinical benefit, and TCR features were additionally tested against both progression-free and overall survival. In the same patients, pretreatment tumors underwent whole exome sequencing and RNA sequencing in addition to TCR sequencing. Durable clinical benefit was achieved by nine patients but not by the remaining 20. Some 29 patients had pretreatment blood TCR-seq, 24 had at least one posttreatment blood collection, and 24 had tumor TCR-seq.

Synthetic TCR analog templates were spiked into each PCR so that absolute template abundance could be estimated from read counts. The immunoSEQ assay was used to amplify TCRbeta CDR3 regions from genomic DNA with bias-controlled V and J gene primers. Sequencing of rearranged TCRbeta segments was done at approximately 20X coverage. On the study's bioinformatics: Clustering was used to correct sequencing errors, and CDR3s were annotated against IMGT to assign V, D and J genes. Downstream analyses used only productive TCRbeta rearrangements and left out out-of-frame or stop-codon sequences. Clonality was calculated as one minus the Shannon entropy normalized by the log of the number of unique productive sequences. Fisher's exact test with Benjamini-Hochberg correction, at a threshold of adjusted p below 0.01, was used to find clones that differed between time points or between blood and tumor. Drawn from immuneACCESS, this table holds only the in-frame rearrangements with V and J called that TCRdb kept. Clones are partly lost; checked studies trace under half to an unresolved V gene and leave the rest unexplained. V, J and clone size are those of that table, while D and trimming were read from the DNA. This sample holds tens of thousands of clones; 65% to 85% were observed only once. The ten top clones hold 9% to 9.5% of the sample.

The CDR3 sequence holds 15 residues, the cysteine and phenylalanine included. Kept here is only the CDR3 DNA, which spans 45 bases and is read in frame from base 1. Reading the germline V gene (reference sequence) gives CDR1 PRHDT and CDR2 FYEKMQ. The junction shows trimming of 2 bases on V and 7 bases on J, and the gene matches do not reach 3 bases of it. Explained via the paper, the time point label denotes: pretreatment peripheral blood. The cohort comprised around 30 patients with locally advanced or metastatic urothelial carcinoma treated at Memorial Sloan Kettering on a trial protocol. Peripheral blood mononuclear cells were collected pretreatment and during treatment, with between 1 and 8 total time points per patient. The Qiagen DNeasy Blood extraction kit was used to purify genomic DNA from total PBMCs and tumor samples. PBMCs were collected pretreatment and during treatment, and were isolated and stored as previously described.

General findings and caveats noted by the study authors: Small sample size (n ≈ 29) and many exploratory analyses mean the results are intended to be hypothesis-generating. At 3 weeks after the start of treatment, tumor-associated TCR clones in peripheral blood had expanded more in patients with durable benefit (n of about 22, p = 0.022). A pretreatment peripheral blood TCR clonality below the median was linked to improved progression-free and overall survival.

The chain is encoded by TRBV13 joined to TRBJ1-6, with TRBD1 identical over 9 junction bases. The clonotype was recovered from a woman between 65 and 79 years old with urothelial cancer. This specimen was PBMCs, taken around atezolizumab (anti-PD-L1) treatment. CDR3 reads: CASSLWTGENSPLHF. The sequenced DNA: TGTGCCAGCAGCTTATGGACAGGGGAAAATTCACCCCTCCACTTT. This CDR3, with the reference TRBV13 and TRBJ1-6 proteins standing in past its ends, gives the full variable domain AAGVIQSPRHLIKEKRETATLKCYPIPRHDTVYWYQQGPGQDPQFLISFYEKMQSDKGSIPDRFSAQQFSDYHSELNMSSLELGDSALYFCASSLWTGENSPLHFGNGTRLTVT.